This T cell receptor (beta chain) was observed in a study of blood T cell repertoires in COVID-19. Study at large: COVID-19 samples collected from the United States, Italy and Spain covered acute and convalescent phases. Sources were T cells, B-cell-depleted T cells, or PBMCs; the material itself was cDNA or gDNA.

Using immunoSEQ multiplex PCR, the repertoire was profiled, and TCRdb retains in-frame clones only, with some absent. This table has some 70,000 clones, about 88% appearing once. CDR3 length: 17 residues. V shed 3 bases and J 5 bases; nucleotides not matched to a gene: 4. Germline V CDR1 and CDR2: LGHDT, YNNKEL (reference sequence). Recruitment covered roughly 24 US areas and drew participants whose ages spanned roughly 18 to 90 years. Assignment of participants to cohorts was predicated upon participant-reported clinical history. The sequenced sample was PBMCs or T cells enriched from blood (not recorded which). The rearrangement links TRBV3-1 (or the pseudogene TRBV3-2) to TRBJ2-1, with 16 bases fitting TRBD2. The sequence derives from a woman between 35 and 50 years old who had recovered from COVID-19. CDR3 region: CASSQGLAGGPHNEQFF. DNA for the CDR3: TGTGCCAGCAGCCAGGGACTAGCGGGGGGGCCACACAATGAGCAGTTCTTC.